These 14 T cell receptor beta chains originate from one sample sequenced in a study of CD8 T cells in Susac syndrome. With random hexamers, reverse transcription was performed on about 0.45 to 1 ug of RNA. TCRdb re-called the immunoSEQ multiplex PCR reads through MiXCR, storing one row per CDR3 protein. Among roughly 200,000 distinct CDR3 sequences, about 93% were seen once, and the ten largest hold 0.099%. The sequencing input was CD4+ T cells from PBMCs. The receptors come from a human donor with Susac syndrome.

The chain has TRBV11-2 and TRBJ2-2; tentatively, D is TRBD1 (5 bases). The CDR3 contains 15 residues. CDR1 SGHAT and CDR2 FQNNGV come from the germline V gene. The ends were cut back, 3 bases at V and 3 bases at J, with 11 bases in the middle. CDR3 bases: TGTGCCAGCAGCTTTCTGCAGGGTTACACCGGGGAGCTGTTTTTT. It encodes CASSFLQGYTGELFF.

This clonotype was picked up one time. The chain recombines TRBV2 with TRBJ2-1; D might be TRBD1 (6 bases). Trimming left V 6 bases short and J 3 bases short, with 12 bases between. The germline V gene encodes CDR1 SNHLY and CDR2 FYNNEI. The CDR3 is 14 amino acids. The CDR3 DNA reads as TGTGCCAGCAGGCGGGCAGGGGACTACAATGAGCAGTTCTTC. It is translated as CASRRAGDYNEQFF.

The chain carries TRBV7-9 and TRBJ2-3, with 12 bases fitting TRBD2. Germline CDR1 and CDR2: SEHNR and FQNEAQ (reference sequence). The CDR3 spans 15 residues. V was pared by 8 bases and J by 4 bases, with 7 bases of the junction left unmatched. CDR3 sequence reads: CASAGGLAGPDTQYF. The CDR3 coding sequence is TGTGCCAGCGCGGGAGGACTAGCGGGACCAGATACGCAGTATTTT.

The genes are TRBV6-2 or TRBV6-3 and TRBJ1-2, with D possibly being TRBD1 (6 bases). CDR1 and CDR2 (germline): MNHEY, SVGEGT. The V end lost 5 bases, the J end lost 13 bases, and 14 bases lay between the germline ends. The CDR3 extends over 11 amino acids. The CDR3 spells CASSNRDTGTF. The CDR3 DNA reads TGTGCCAGCAGTAACCGGGACACAGGCACCTTC.

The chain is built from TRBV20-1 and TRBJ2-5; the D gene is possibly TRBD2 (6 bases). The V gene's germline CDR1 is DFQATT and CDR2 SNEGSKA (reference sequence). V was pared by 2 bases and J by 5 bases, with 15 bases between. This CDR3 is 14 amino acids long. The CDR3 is CSARPPLEGETQYF. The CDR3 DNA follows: TGCAGTGCTAGACCCCCATTGGAGGGGGAGACCCAGTACTTC.

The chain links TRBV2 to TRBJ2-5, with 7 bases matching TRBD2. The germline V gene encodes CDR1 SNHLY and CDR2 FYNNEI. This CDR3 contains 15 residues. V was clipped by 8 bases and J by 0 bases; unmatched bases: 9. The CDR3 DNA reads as TGTGCCAGCGAGAGTACTAGCGCATACCAAGAGACCCAGTACTTC. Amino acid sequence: CASESTSAYQETQYF.

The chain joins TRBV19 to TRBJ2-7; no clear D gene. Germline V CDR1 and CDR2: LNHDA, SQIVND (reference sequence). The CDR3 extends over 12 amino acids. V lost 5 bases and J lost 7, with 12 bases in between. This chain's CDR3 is CASSESMGEQYF. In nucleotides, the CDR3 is TGTGCCAGTAGTGAGTCAATGGGGGAGCAGTACTTC.

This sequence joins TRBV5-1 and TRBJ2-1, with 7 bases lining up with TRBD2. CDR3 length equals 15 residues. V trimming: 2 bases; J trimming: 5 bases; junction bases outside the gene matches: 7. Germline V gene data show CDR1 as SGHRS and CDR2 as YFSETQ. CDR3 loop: CASSFRASGHNEQFF. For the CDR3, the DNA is TGCGCCAGCAGCTTTCGGGCTAGCGGACACAATGAGCAGTTCTTC.

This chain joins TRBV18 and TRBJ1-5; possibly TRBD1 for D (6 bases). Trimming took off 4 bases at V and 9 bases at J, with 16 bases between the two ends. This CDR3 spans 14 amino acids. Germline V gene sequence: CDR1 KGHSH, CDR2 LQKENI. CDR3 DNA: TGTGCCAGCTCACTTTCAGGCGGACAGCGGCCCCAGCATTTT. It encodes CASSLSGGQRPQHF.

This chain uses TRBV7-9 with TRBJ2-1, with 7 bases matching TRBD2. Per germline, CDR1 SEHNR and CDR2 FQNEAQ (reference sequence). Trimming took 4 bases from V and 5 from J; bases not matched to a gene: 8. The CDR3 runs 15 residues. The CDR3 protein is CASSWGAGEHNEQFF. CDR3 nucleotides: TGTGCCAGCAGCTGGGGCGCGGGGGAACACAATGAGCAGTTCTTC.

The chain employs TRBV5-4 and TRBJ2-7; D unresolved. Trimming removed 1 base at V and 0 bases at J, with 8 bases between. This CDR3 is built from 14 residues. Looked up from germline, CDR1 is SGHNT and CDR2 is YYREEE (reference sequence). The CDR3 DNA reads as TGTGCCAGCAGCTTGTTCGTCAGCTCCTACGAGCAGTACTTC. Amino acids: CASSLFVSSYEQYF.

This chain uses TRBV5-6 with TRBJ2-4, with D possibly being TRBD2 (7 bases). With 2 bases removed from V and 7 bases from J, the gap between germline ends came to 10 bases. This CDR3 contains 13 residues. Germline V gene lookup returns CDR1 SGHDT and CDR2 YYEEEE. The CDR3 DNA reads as TGTGCCAGCAGCTTCTCGGGGGGCAACATTCAGTACTTC. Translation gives CASSFSGGNIQYF.

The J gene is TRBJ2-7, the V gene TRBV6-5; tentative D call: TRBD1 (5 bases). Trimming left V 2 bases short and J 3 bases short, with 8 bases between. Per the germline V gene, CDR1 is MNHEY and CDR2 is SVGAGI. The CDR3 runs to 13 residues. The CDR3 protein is CASSYDSDYEQYF. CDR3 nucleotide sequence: TGTGCCAGCAGTTACGACAGTGACTACGAGCAGTACTTC.

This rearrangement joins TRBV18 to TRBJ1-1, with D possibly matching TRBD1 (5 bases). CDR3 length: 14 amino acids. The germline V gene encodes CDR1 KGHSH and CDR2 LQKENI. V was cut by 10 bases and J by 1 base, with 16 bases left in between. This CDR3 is CATKYNGGNTEAFF. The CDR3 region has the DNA TGTGCCACCAAATACAATGGGGGGAACACTGAAGCTTTCTTT.